The sequence of this T cell receptor (beta chain) was determined in a study of T cell changes during pregnancy in multiple sclerosis. Method: immunoSEQ multiplex PCR; TCRdb's copy keeps in-frame clones and lacks some. This table holds 75,000 to 95,000 clones, 91% found once. Sequenced material: peripheral blood, taken before pregnancy. This clonotype originated in a female donor with multiple sclerosis, enrolled in a pregnancy study.

CDR3 protein: CAISTQGNTEAFF. CDR3 nucleotide sequence: TGTGCCATCAGTACCCAGGGGAACACTGAAGCTTTCTTT. The V and J genes are TRBV10-3 and TRBJ1-1; tentative D call: TRBD1 (5 bases). Per the germline V gene, CDR1 is ENHRY and CDR2 is SYGVKD. This CDR3 comprises 13 residues. The V gene lost 5 bases and the J gene lost 1 base, with 8 bases spanning the gap.